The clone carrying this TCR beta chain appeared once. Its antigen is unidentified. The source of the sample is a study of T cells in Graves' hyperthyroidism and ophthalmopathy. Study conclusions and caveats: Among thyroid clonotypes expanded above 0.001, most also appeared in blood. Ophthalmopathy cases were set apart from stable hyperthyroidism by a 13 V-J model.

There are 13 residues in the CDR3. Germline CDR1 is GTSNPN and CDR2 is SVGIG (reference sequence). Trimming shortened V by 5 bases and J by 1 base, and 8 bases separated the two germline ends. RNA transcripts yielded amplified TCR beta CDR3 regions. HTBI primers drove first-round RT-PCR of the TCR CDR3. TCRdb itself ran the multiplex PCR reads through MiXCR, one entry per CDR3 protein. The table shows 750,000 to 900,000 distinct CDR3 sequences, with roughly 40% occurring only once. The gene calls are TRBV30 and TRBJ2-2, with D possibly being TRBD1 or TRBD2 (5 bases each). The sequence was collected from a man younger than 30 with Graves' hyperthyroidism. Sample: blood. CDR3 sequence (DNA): TGTGCCTGGGGGGACGGGAACACCGGGGAGCTGTTTTTT. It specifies CAWGDGNTGELFF.